This TCR beta chain was captured in a study of cytomegalovirus exposure and HLA in healthy donors. The wider study: As released early, the data held about 85 million unique TCRs from HLA-typed donors. Regarding the study as a whole: There were reportedly fewer N-insertions in an Asian-associated ancestry cluster than the roughly 700-donor mean, in a later analysis. Within an earlier analysis, most TCR beta V segments proved productive either about 87% or about 30% of the time. Most TCRs appeared rarely, but some public TCRs recurred in many donors.

A multiplex PCR was run with 60 Vbeta primers and 13 Jbeta primers. Method: immunoSEQ multiplex PCR; TCRdb's copy keeps in-frame clones and lacks some. The table lists some 130,000 clones, 79% of them singletons. Germline V gene data show CDR1 as SGDLS and CDR2 as YYNGEE. The CDR3 is made up of 15 amino acids. V dropped 4 bases and J dropped 5; count of bases not matched to a gene: 8. As to this clone: Its antigen is as yet unknown.

The rearrangement uses TRBV9 and TRBJ2-1; 8 positions match TRBD2. This receptor was obtained from a man aged 35 to 55 in good health and CMV-seropositive. Input material: PBMCs. CDR3 protein: CASSYLSGVNNEQFF. The CDR3 DNA sequence: TGTGCCAGCAGCTATCTTAGCGGGGTCAACAATGAGCAGTTCTTC.